These 14 T cell receptor beta chains share one sample of origin, sequenced in a study of T-cell memory formation after mild COVID-19. Via MiXCR, TCRdb re-called the 5' RACE reads, giving one row per CDR3 protein. The table has around 210,000 distinct CDR3 sequences, more than 8% seen once. The sample taken for sequencing was PBMCs or a T cell subset sorted from them (not recorded which). The receptors stem from a young man who had mild COVID-19 (a few samples of this study predate the infection). Cell type and time point are not known.

The genes are TRBV5-1 and TRBJ2-3; possibly TRBD1 for D (6 bases). The germline V gene has CDR1 SGHRS and CDR2 YFSETQ. CDR3 length: 15 residues. V dropped 3 bases and J dropped 3 bases, with 14 bases sitting between them. The CDR3 protein is CASSWGRGTTDTQYF. The CDR3 DNA follows: TGCGCCAGCAGCTGGGGGAGAGGGACAACAGATACGCAGTATTTT.

A few counts support this clonotype. The V gene is TRBV7-6, the J gene TRBJ2-1; possible D gene TRBD2, 5 bases. Trimming removed 4 bases at V and 5 bases at J, with 15 bases between. CDR3 length equals 15 residues. CDR1 is SGHVS and CDR2 is FNYEAQ in the germline V gene. The CDR3 here is CASSSKTGNNNEQFF. CDR3 nucleotide sequence: TGTGCCAGCAGCTCCAAAACCGGGAACAACAATGAGCAGTTCTTC.

This clonotype has only a few counts. The chain links TRBV4-1 to TRBJ1-1, with D tentatively TRBD1 (5 bases). The germline CDR1 and CDR2 sequences are MGHRA and YSYEKL. Between the trimmed V and J ends, which lost 7 bases and 3 bases, there was a span of 9 bases. The CDR3 is made up of 12 amino acids. CDR3 residues: CASKGRDTEAFF. In DNA, the CDR3 is TGCGCCAGCAAGGGGAGGGACACTGAAGCTTTCTTT.

In its sample, this clonotype was seen many times. The rearrangement joins TRBV20-1 to TRBJ2-7, with 8 bases that match TRBD1. Germline V gene sequence: CDR1 DFQATT, CDR2 SNEGSKA (reference sequence). The CDR3 has 14 residues. In DNA, the CDR3 is TGCAGCGCAGTTTTTGACAGGGGCGTCTACGAGCAGTACGTC. It codes for CSAVFDRGVYEQYV.

The chain couples TRBV3-1 to TRBJ1-2; 9 nucleotides line up with TRBD1. This CDR3 comprises 13 residues. J was trimmed by 7 bases and V by 2 bases; bases with no gene match: 2. CDR1 and CDR2 (germline): LGHDT, YNNKEL (reference sequence). The CDR3 protein is CASSQLQGAGYTF. For the CDR3, the DNA is TGTGCCAGCAGCCAATTACAGGGGGCTGGCTACACCTTC.

The table lists this clonotype with a few counts. The V gene is TRBV7-2, the J gene TRBJ2-1; D is possibly TRBD2 (6 bases). The germline CDR1 and CDR2 sequences are SGHTA and FQGNSA. Trimming shortened V by 1 base and J by 8 bases, and 15 bases separated the two germline ends. CDR3 length equals 15 residues. Written as DNA, the CDR3 is TGTGCCAGCAGCTTAGTTTCGGTCAGGGAGGATGAGCAGTTCTTC. Translation: CASSLVSVREDEQFF. The whole variable domain, remainder taken from reference TRBV7-2 and TRBJ2-1, is GAGVSQSPSNKVTEKGKDVELRCDPISGHTALYWYRQSLGQGLEFLIYFQGNSAPDKSGLPSDRFSAERTGGSVSTLTIQRTQQEDSAVYLCASSLVSVREDEQFFGPGTRLTVL.

This clonotype was found a few times. The chain combines TRBV7-9 with TRBJ2-3, with TRBD1 as a possible D gene (6 bases). V was pared by 5 bases and J by 0 bases, with 12 bases between. Per the germline V gene, CDR1 is SEHNR and CDR2 is FQNEAQ (reference sequence). The CDR3 length is 15 residues. DNA for the CDR3: TGTGCCAGCAGCGAATGGGACAAGAGCACAGATACGCAGTATTTT. Amino acid sequence: CASSEWDKSTDTQYF.

The table lists this clonotype with a few counts. The chain uses TRBV7-9 and TRBJ2-7, with D uncertain. V was clipped by 5 bases and J by 5 bases, with 16 bases between them. Per germline, CDR1 SEHNR and CDR2 FQNEAQ (reference sequence). This CDR3 region has 14 residues. CDR3 DNA sequence: TGTGCCAGCAGCCCCCGGTGGAGCTACGACGAGCAGTACTTC. This sequence encodes CASSPRWSYDEQYF.

The chain has TRBV10-3 and TRBJ1-2; TRBD1 is a possible D gene (5 bases). The CDR3 spans 12 residues. The germline gives CDR1 ENHRY, CDR2 SYGVKD. V was trimmed by 8 bases and J by 3 bases, leaving 10 bases between them. CDR3 residues: CAISGGHYGYTF. CDR3 DNA: TGTGCCATCTCGGGGGGACACTATGGCTACACCTTC.

The rearrangement links TRBV3-1 to TRBJ1-4; D not resolved. The germline CDR1 and CDR2 sequences are LGHDT and YNNKEL (reference sequence). V was trimmed by 2 bases and J by 8 bases, leaving 12 bases between them. The CDR3 contains 14 residues. Written as DNA, the CDR3 is TGTGCCAGCAGCCAATACCAGGATGGCGAAAAACTGTTTTTT. Translation: CASSQYQDGEKLFF.

This chain links TRBV6-2 or TRBV6-3 with TRBJ1-4; a possible D gene is TRBD1 (5 bases). The V gene's germline CDR1 is MNHEY and CDR2 SVGEGT. V dropped 6 bases and J dropped 4 bases, with 15 bases sitting between them. This CDR3 is built from 15 residues. The CDR3 spells CASRLRDLYNEKLFF. CDR3 DNA sequence: TGTGCCAGCAGACTCCGGGACCTCTATAATGAAAAACTGTTTTTT.

This clonotype showed up just a few times. V is TRBV7-2 and J is TRBJ2-3; TRBD2 might be the D (6 bases). The CDR3 is made up of 17 amino acids. The germline gives CDR1 SGHTA, CDR2 FQGNSA. Trimming removed 3 bases from V and 2 bases from J, with 18 bases in between. The DNA of the CDR3 is TGTGCCAGCAGCTTCGAAGGGCGGGGTTATACCACAGATACGCAGTATTTT. The encoded protein is CASSFEGRGYTTDTQYF. The variable domain in full, completed from reference TRBV7-2 and TRBJ2-3, reads GAGVSQSPSNKVTEKGKDVELRCDPISGHTALYWYRQSLGQGLEFLIYFQGNSAPDKSGLPSDRFSAERTGGSVSTLTIQRTQQEDSAVYLCASSFEGRGYTTDTQYFGPGTRLTVL.

The V call is TRBV6-2 or TRBV6-3, the J call TRBJ2-2; 9 positions match TRBD1. This CDR3 has 16 amino acids. J was trimmed by 3 bases and V by 2 bases; bases with no gene match: 4. Germline lookup yields CDR1 MNHEY and CDR2 SVGEGT. In DNA, the CDR3 is TGTGCCAGCAGTTACCTCAGGACAGGGGACACCGGGGAGCTGTTTTTT. As protein: CASSYLRTGDTGELFF.

The chain combines TRBV20-1 with TRBJ2-4; D possibly matches TRBD1 or TRBD2 (5 bases each). Trimming removed 3 bases from V and 1 base from J, with 13 bases in between. This CDR3 contains 15 residues. In germline, CDR1 is DFQATT, CDR2 SNEGSKA (reference sequence). The CDR3 nucleotides are TGCAGTGCTAGTCGGGGTGGGGGTGCCAAAAACATTCAGTACTTC. Residues: CSASRGGGAKNIQYF.